This paragraph covers one T cell receptor beta chain sequence. This clonotype has a handful of counts. Its antigen remains unidentified. Base qualities are not provided; no much larger clone lies one nucleotide away. From V the trimming removes 4 bases and from J it removes 6 bases, while the gene matches leave 8 bases of the junction unaccounted for. The germline V gene gives CDR1 as MGHRA and CDR2 as YSYEKL. The CDR3 sequence holds 14 residues, the cysteine and phenylalanine included. CDR3 DNA is the only sequence kept; it has 42 bases, read in frame from the first base. These data are taken from a study of T-cell memory formation after mild COVID-19 (dated by TCRdb to the early 2020s). Some background on the complete study: Most TCR sequence clusters were specific to one of the two donors. Longitudinal TCRalpha and TCRbeta repertoire sequencing tracked T-cell clones expanding and contracting after mild COVID-19 in two donors. The cohort comprised two young, previously healthy adult volunteers, one female and one male. The study at large found these results: Contracting CD4+ clones appeared mostly in the CM and EM memory subsets, whereas CD8+ clones were enriched in EMRA. SARS-CoV-2 specificity of the second-wave clones peaking on day 37 was not confirmed. Clones that contracted from day 15 to 85 showed balanced CD4/CD8 phenotypes, whereas a second wave of clones that expanded from day 15 to 37 leaned towards CD4+. The study covered only a couple of mild cases, and larger cohorts including severe cases with pre-infection samples were considered necessary. The detection of some responding clones in pre-infection memory suggests that pre-existing cross-reactive memory T cells joined the SARS-CoV-2 response.

Ficoll-Paque density gradient centrifugation was the method used to isolate PBMCs. TCRdb lists the instrument as Illumina NovaSeq 6000. TCRalpha and TCRbeta cDNA libraries were constructed by 5'RACE with constant-segment primers, with sample barcodes and unique molecular identifiers being introduced. RNA was extracted from every sample with Trizol reagent. Library amplification was performed in two PCR steps, and a second sample barcode and Illumina TruSeq adapters were introduced in the second step. Sequencing of libraries was performed on an Illumina NovaSeq with 2 x 150 bp paired-end reads. Regarding the original processing steps: Reads were demultiplexed and collapsed into UMI-guided consensus sequences with migec v1.2.7. Using mixcr v2.1.11, UMI consensuses were aligned to TRA and TRB V and J templates and then assembled into clonotypes. Clonotypes were classified as expanded or contracted when called significant by both edgeR and NoisET, with noise models trained on biological replicates. For edgeR calls, a false discovery rate-adjusted p below 0.01 and a log2 fold-change threshold of 1 were applied. PCA with hierarchical clustering of max-normalized trajectories of the 1000 most abundant clonotypes was used as exploratory dynamics analysis. The CD4 or CD8 phenotype of responding clones was assigned using the separately sequenced CD4+ and CD8+ repertoires. TCRdb itself trimmed the public reads at Q25 with fastp, ran MiXCR and retained productive beta chains. For every CDR3 protein sequence, its rows merge into one entry that carries the most common genes and DNA. TCRdb's processing, not the authors' own work, is the source of the V and J calls. The sample records roughly 300,000 distinct CDR3 sequences, roughly 13% of which are singletons. The top ten clonotypes cover roughly 20% of the sample.

The sequencing sample was made of PBMCs or a T cell subset sorted from them (not recorded which). This receptor was obtained from a man younger than 30 who had mild COVID-19 (a few samples of this study predate the infection). The sample titles of this study are shuffled in the database, so cell type and time point are left out; the donor was told from shared clones. The rearrangement joined TRBV4-1 to TRBJ1-1, and TRBD1 aligns with 7 junction nucleotides. CDR3 sequence: CASSRSGQYAEAFF. The nucleotide sequence reads TGCGCCAGCAGCCGATCGGGACAGTACGCTGAAGCTTTCTTT.